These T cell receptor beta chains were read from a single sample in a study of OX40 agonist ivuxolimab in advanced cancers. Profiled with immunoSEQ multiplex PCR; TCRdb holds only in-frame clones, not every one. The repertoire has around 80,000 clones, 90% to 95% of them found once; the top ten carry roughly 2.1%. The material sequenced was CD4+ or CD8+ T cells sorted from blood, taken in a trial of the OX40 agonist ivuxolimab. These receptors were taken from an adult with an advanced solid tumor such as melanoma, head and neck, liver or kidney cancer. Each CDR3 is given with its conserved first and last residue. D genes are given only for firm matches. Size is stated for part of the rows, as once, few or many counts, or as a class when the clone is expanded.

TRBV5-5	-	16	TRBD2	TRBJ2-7	TGTGCCAGCAGCTTGGTATTCGGGAGGGCCCCCTACGAGCAGTACTTC	CASSLVFGRAPYEQYF
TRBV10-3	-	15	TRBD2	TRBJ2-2	TGTGCCTCTCGGACTAGCGGGAGGAACACCGGGGAGCTGTTTTTT	CASRTSGRNTGELFF
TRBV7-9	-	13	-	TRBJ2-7	TGTGCCAGCAGCTACGGGACCTTCTACGAGCAGTACTTC	CASSYGTFYEQYF
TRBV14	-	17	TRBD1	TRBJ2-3	TGTGCCAGCAGCCAAGCCAGATCAGGGGGCTGGGGAGATACGCAGTATTTT	CASSQARSGGWGDTQYF
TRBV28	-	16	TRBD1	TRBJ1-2	TGTGCCAGCAGTTCCTCGCTCAGGGGGCTTGGCTGGGGCTACACCTTC	CASSSSLRGLGWGYTF
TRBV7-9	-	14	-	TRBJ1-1	TGTGCCAGCAGCCCCGGGGTCATTGGGACTGAAGCTTTCTTT	CASSPGVIGTEAFF
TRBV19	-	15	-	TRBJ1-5	TGTGCCAGTACCGCTTACGGGGGCGGATATCAGCCCCAGCATTTT	CASTAYGGGYQPQHF
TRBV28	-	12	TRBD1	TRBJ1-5	TGTGCCAGCAAGACAGGGGGCCAGCCCCAGCATTTT	CASKTGGQPQHF
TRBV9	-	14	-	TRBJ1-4	TGTGCCAGCAGCGAGAGGGGGGGAAATGAAAAACTGTTTTTT	CASSERGGNEKLFF
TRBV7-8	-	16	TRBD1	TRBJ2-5	TGTGCCAGCAGCTTAATGGGACAGGGGATCCAAGAGACCCAGTACTTC	CASSLMGQGIQETQYF
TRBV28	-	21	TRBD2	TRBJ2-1	TGTGCCAGCAGTTTGATTCCCAAACTAGCGGGATACATCCCCTCCTACAATGAGCAGTTCTTC	CASSLIPKLAGYIPSYNEQFF
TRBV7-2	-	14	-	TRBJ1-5	TGTGCCAGCAGCTTAGTGAGTGGGAATCAGCCCCAGCATTTT	CASSLVSGNQPQHF
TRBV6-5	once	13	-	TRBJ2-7	TGTGCCAGCAGTGAAAGACAGACCTACGAGCAGTACTTC	CASSERQTYEQYF
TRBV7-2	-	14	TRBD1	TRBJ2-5	TGTGCCAGCAGACAGGGGGTTGGAGGTGAGACCCAGTACTTC	CASRQGVGGETQYF
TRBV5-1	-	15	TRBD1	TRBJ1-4	TGCGCCAGCAGCGTACAACAGGGGGTGAACGAAAAACTGTTTTTT	CASSVQQGVNEKLFF
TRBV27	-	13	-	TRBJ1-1	TGTGCCAGCAGTTTTTTGGAAGCCACTGAAGCTTTCTTT	CASSFLEATEAFF
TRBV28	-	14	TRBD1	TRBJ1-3	TGTGCCAGCAGGATACAGGGGGGTGGAAACACCATATATTTT	CASRIQGGGNTIYF
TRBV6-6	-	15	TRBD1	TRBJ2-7	TGTGCCAGCAGTTACCTCGGGACAGGGGGGGCCGAGCAGTACTTC	CASSYLGTGGAEQYF
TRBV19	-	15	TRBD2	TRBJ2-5	TGTGCCAGTAGTACCGGGATCGGGGGGGGAGAGACCCAGTACTTC	CASSTGIGGGETQYF
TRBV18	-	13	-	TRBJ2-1	TGTGCCAGCTCACCCTCCTCACTCCATGAGCAGTTCTTC	CASSPSSLHEQFF
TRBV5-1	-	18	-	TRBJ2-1	TGCGCCAGCAGCTTGGCGGGGGCTAGCGGTAGCTCCTACAATGAGCAGTTCTTC	CASSLAGASGSSYNEQFF
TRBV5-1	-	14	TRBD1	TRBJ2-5	TGCGCCAGCAGCCACAGGGGGCCCGGAGAGACCCAGTACTTC	CASSHRGPGETQYF